In this sample, the clone carrying this T cell receptor (beta chain) turned up many times. The antigen remains undetermined. Amplified TCR beta CDR3 regions came from RNA transcripts. First-round RT-PCR with HTBI primers amplified the TCR CDR3 region. TCRdb re-analysed the multiplex PCR reads in MiXCR, keeping a single row per CDR3 protein. The table records about 740,000 distinct CDR3 sequences, around 15% of them present only once. The data derive from a study of T cells in Graves' hyperthyroidism and ophthalmopathy. Study outcomes and limitations: Blood held most thyroid clonotypes expanded above 0.001 frequency. The model identified upcoming ophthalmopathy a median around 6 months ahead of onset.

Patients with uncontrolled infections, other autoimmune diseases, pregnancy or lactation were excluded. Diagnosis rested on symptoms, serum thyroxine and TRAb, thyroid ultrasound, and orbital computed tomography. Material: blood. This TCR derives from a young woman with Graves' hyperthyroidism.

CDR3 protein: CASSLAPGQGQYFGYTF. In nucleotides, the CDR3 is TGCGCCAGCAGCTTGGCCCCGGGACAGGGGCAGTACTTTGGCTACACCTTC. The rearrangement links TRBV5-1 to TRBJ1-2; 10 bases agree with TRBD1. The CDR3 is made up of 17 amino acids. Per the germline V gene, CDR1 is SGHRS and CDR2 is YFSETQ. J lost 7 bases, V lost 0 bases, and 12 bases had no gene match.